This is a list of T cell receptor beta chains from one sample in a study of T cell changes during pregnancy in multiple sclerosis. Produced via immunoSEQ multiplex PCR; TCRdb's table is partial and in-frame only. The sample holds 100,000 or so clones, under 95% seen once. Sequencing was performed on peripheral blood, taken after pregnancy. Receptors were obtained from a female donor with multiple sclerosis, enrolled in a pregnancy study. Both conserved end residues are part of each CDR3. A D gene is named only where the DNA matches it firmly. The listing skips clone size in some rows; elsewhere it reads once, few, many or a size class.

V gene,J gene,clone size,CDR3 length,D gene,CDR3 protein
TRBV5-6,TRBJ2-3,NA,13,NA,CASSLFSADTQYF
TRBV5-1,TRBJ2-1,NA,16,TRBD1,CASSSTSGQGNNEQFF
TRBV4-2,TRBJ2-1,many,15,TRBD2,CASSQTSGSYNEQFF
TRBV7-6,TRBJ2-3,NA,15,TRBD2,CASSPSGSVADTQYF
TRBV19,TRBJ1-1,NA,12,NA,CASNIGNTEAFF
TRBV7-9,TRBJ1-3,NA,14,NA,CASSPTRAGNTIYF
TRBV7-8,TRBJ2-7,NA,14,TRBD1,CASSPGTEIYEQYF
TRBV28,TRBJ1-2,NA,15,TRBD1,CASDPSIQGATGYTF
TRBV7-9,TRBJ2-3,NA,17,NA,CASSPLEGGTFTDTQYF
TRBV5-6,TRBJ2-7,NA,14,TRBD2,CASSFRGSFYEQYF